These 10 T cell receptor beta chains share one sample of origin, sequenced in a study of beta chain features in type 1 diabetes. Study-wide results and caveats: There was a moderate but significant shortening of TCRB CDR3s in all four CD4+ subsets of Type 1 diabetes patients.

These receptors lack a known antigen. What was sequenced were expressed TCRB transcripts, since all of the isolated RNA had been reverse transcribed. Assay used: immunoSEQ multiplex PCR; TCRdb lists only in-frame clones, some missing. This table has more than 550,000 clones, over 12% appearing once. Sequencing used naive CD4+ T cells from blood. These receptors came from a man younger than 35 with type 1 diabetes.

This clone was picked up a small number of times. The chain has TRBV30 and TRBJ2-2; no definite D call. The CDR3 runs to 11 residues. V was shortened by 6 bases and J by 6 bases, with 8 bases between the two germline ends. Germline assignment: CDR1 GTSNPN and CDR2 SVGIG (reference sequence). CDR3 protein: CACSRAGELFF. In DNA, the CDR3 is TGTGCCTGTTCCCGGGCCGGGGAGCTGTTTTTT.

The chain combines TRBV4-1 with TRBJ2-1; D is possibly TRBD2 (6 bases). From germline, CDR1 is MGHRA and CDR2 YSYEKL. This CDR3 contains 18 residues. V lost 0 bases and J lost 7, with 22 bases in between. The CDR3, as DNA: TGCGCCAGCAGCCAAGATGATCGTCCAGGGAGGTTAGCAAATGAGCAGTTCTTC. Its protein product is CASSQDDRPGRLANEQFF.

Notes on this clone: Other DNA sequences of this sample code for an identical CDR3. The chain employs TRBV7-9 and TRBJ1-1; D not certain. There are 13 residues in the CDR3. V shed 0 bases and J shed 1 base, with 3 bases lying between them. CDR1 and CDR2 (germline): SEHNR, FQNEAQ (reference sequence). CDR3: CASSLAGNTEAFF. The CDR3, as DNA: TGTGCCAGCAGCTTAGCAGGGAACACTGAAGCTTTCTTT.

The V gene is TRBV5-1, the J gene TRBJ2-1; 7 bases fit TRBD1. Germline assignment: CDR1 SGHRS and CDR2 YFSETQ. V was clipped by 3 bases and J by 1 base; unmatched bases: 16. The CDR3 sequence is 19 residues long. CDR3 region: CASSSYDRVGASSYNEQFF. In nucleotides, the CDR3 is TGCGCCAGCAGCTCATACGACAGGGTTGGAGCTTCGTCCTACAATGAGCAGTTCTTC. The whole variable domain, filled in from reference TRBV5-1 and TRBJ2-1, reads KAGVTQTPRYLIKTRGQQVTLSCSPISGHRSVSWYQQTPGQGLQFLFEYFSETQRNKGNFPGRFSGRQFSNSRSEMNVSTLELGDSALYLCASSSYDRVGASSYNEQFFGPGTRLTVL.

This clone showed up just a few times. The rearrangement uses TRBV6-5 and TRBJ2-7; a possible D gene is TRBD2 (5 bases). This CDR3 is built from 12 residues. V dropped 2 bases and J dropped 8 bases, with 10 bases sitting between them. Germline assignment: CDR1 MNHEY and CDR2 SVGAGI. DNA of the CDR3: TGTGCCAGCAGTTACAACGGGGAGAAGCAGTACTTC. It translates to CASSYNGEKQYF.

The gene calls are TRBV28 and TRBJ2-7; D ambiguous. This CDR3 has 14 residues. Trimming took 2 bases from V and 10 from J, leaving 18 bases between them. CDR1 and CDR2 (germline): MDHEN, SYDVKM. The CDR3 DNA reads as TGTGCCAGCAGTTTACACGGTTCCCCTACGACACAGTACTTC. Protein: CASSLHGSPTTQYF.

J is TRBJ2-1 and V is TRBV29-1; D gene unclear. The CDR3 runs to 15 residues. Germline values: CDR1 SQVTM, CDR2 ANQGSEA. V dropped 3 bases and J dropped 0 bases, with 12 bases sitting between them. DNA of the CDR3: TGCAGCGTTGAGCTCCAACCCCGCTCCTACAATGAGCAGTTCTTC. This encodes CSVELQPRSYNEQFF.

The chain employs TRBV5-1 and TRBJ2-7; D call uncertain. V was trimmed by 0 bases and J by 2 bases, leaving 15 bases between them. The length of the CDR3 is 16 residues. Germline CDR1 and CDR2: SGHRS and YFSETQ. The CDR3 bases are TGCGCCAGCAGCTTGGCCGGGCTAGGCGCAGCCTACGAGCAGTACTTC. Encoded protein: CASSLAGLGAAYEQYF.

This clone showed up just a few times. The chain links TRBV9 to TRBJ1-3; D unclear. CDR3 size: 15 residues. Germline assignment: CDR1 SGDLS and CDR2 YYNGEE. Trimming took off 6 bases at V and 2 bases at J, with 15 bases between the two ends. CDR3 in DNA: TGTGCCAGCACCGAAGGGCCAGCAGCTGGAAACACCATATATTTT. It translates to CASTEGPAAGNTIYF.

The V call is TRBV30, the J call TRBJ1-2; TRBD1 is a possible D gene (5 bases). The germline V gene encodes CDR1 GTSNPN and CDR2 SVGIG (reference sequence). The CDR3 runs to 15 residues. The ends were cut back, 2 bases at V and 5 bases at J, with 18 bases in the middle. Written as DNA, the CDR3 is TGTGCCTGGAGTAGGGCGGGGCGCGCGGGTTATGGCTACACCTTC. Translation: CAWSRAGRAGYGYTF.